The rows below give T cell receptor beta chains drawn from one sample of a study of blood T cell repertoires in COVID-19. Profiled with immunoSEQ multiplex PCR; TCRdb holds only in-frame clones, not every one. The sample consists of 180,000 or so clones, 70% to 90% of them appearing once. Sequencing input: PBMCs or T cells enriched from blood (not recorded which). The receptor set was obtained from a woman aged 18 to 35 who had recovered from COVID-19. Each CDR3 is given without its conserved first and last residue. The D gene is left open where the match is weak. The listing skips clone size in some rows; elsewhere it reads once, few, many or a size class.

V	size	J	D	CDR3
TRBV4-3	.	TRBJ1-6	.	ASSQDGGADSPLH
TRBV7-9	.	TRBJ2-7	.	ASSLENYEQY
TRBV30	.	TRBJ2-6	.	AWRLRISGANVLT
TRBV4-1	few	TRBJ1-1	.	ASSRNQEAF
TRBV19	.	TRBJ2-1	TRBD2	ASSIFSGGNNEQF
TRBV18	once	TRBJ2-6	.	ASSPLFRQGPSGANVLT
TRBV7-2	.	TRBJ1-1	.	ASSLEAEREAF
TRBV27	.	TRBJ2-5	TRBD2	ASSQRTSGSRETQY
TRBV27	.	TRBJ2-7	TRBD1	ASRTGAHEQY
TRBV28	medium-sized	TRBJ2-2	TRBD1	ASRRDSNTGELF
TRBV9	.	TRBJ1-1	.	ASSATVGGQRDTEAF
TRBV28	.	TRBJ1-3	.	ASSSPTGPGNTIY
TRBV5-1	.	TRBJ1-3	TRBD1	ASSRGARQGDGNTIY
TRBV15	few	TRBJ1-5	.	ATSRVVALGPQH
TRBV6-6	.	TRBJ1-1	TRBD1	ASSKGTGGVVTEAF
TRBV5-4	.	TRBJ2-3	TRBD1	ASSFDRGRSDTQY
TRBV7-2	.	TRBJ1-2	TRBD1	ASSPAGQGNYGYT
TRBV15	.	TRBJ1-2	TRBD1	ATSRDLPGRDRGLGYT
TRBV18	once	TRBJ2-7	.	ASSPRANGPFEQY
TRBV10-3	.	TRBJ1-2	.	AIRTGNHYGYT
TRBV27	.	TRBJ2-7	TRBD2	ASSPGTSEVNEQY
TRBV9	.	TRBJ2-7	TRBD2	ASSAGTSGSRWEQY
TRBV12-3/TRBV12-4	.	TRBJ1-1	.	ASSLTENTEAF
TRBV3-1/TRBV3-2	.	TRBJ2-1	TRBD2	ASSRRSGRDAEQF
TRBV3-1/TRBV3-2	once	TRBJ2-1	.	ASSPTGSSYNEQF
TRBV5-1	.	TRBJ1-2	.	ASSPQGRYGYT
TRBV5-1	.	TRBJ2-7	.	ASSLGQGFSYEQY
TRBV13	.	TRBJ2-3	.	ASSSKQGDTQY
TRBV29-1	.	TRBJ2-7	.	SVARGPVNEQY
TRBV5-1	.	TRBJ1-1	.	ASSFAAGTEAF
TRBV5-1	.	TRBJ2-3	.	ASSLGHVSSTDTQY
TRBV18	.	TRBJ2-7	TRBD1	ASSGTGNPYEQY
TRBV28	.	TRBJ2-3	.	AGFRGTQY
TRBV19	few	TRBJ1-5	.	ASKEQGANWPQH
TRBV18	.	TRBJ2-7	TRBD1	ASSPTGDRDEQY
TRBV6-5	.	TRBJ1-2	.	ASTWQGLYGYT
TRBV7-9	.	TRBJ2-3	.	ASSLSAVGTDTQY
TRBV21-1	.	TRBJ2-7	.	ASSNNEQY
TRBV6-5	.	TRBJ2-4	TRBD1	ASSAGGANQNIQY
TRBV28	.	TRBJ1-1	.	ASLDRTNTEAF
TRBV11-2	.	TRBJ2-7	.	ASFSDNSYEQY
TRBV7-9	once	TRBJ2-7	TRBD2	ASSSNLAGGPPEQY
TRBV18	.	TRBJ1-1	.	ASSPDRVNTEAF
TRBV6-5	.	TRBJ2-7	.	ASTTVNYEQY
TRBV27	.	TRBJ2-1	.	ASNKGGPTYNEQF